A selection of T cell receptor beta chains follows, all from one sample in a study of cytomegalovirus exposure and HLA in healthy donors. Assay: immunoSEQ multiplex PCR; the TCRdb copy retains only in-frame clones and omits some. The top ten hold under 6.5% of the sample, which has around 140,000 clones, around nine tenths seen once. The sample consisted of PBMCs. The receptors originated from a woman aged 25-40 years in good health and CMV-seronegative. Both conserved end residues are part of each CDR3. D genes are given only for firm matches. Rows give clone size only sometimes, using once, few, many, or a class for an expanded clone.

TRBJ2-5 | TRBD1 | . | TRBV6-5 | CASRDRAWETQYF | TGTGCCAGCAGAGACAGGGCCTGGGAGACCCAGTACTTC
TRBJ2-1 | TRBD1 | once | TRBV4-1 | CASSQGNRGVDEQFF | TGCGCCAGCAGCCAGGGCAACAGGGGAGTGGATGAGCAGTTCTTC
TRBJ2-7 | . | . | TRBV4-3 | CASSQAESGAYEQYF | TGCGCCAGCAGCCAAGCGGAATCAGGGGCCTACGAGCAGTACTTC
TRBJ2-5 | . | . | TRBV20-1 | CSATQETQYF | TGCAGTGCTACTCAAGAGACCCAGTACTTC
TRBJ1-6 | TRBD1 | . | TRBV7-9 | CASSGLGQGWSPLHF | TGTGCCAGCAGCGGCCTGGGACAGGGGTGGTCACCCCTCCACTTT
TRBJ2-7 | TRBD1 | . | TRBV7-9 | CASSTPRTGSSYEQYF | TGTGCCAGCAGCACTCCACGGACAGGCAGCTCCTACGAGCAGTACTTC
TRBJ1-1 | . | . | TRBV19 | CASRPTPKNTEAFF | TGTGCCAGTCGCCCGACACCGAAGAACACTGAAGCTTTCTTT
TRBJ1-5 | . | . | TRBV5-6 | CASSWGRGMRQPQHF | TGTGCCAGCAGCTGGGGACGGGGGATGCGTCAGCCCCAGCATTTT
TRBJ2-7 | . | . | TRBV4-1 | CASSQAGIPYEQYF | TGCGCCAGCAGCCAAGCAGGGATACCCTACGAGCAGTACTTC
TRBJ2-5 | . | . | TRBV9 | CASSVGQAWETQYF | TGTGCCAGCAGCGTAGGGCAGGCGTGGGAGACCCAGTACTTC
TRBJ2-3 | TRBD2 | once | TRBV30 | CASRLAGSTDTQYF | TGTGCCTCTAGGCTAGCGGGAAGCACAGATACGCAGTATTTT
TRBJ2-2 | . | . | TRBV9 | CASSIKRVMNTGELFF | TGTGCCAGCAGCATCAAACGGGTGATGAACACCGGGGAGCTGTTTTTT
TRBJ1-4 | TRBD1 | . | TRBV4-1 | CASSRGRWDRVHEKLFF | TGCGCCAGCAGCCGCGGGAGATGGGACAGGGTTCACGAAAAACTGTTTTTT
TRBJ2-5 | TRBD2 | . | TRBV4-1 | CASSPGGIQETQYF | TGCGCCAGCAGCCCGGGAGGGATCCAAGAGACCCAGTACTTC
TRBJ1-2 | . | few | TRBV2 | CASSEALGAGGYTF | TGTGCCAGCAGTGAAGCGCTTGGCGCGGGGGGCTACACCTTC
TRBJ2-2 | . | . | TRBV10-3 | CAISDRQGGTGELFF | TGTGCCATCAGTGACCGACAGGGAGGCACCGGGGAGCTGTTTTTT
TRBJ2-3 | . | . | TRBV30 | CAWSAKQGSTDTQYF | TGTGCCTGGAGTGCGAAGCAGGGGAGCACAGATACGCAGTATTTT
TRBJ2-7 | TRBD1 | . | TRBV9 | CASSVGTGAFQQYF | TGTGCCAGCAGCGTTGGGACAGGGGCTTTTCAGCAGTACTTC
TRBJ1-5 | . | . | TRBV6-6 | CASSPERGYGNQPQHF | TGTGCCAGCAGCCCCGAGCGGGGGTACGGCAATCAGCCCCAGCATTTT
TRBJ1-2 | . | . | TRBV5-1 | CASSLVLGTLEGYTF | TGCGCCAGCAGCTTGGTACTCGGGACATTGGAGGGCTACACCTTC
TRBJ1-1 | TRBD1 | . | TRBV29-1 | CSVRGQLNTEAFF | TGCAGCGTGAGGGGACAGTTAAACACTGAAGCTTTCTTT
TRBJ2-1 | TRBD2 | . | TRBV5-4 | CASSLGAGTFNEQFF | TGTGCCAGCAGCTTGGGAGCGGGGACTTTCAATGAGCAGTTCTTC
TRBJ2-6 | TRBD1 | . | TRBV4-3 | CASSHQTGANSGANVLTF | TGCGCCAGCAGCCACCAGACAGGGGCCAACTCTGGGGCCAACGTCCTGACTTTC
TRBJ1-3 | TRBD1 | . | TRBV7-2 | CASSLGQLPSGNTIYF | TGTGCCAGCAGCTTGGGACAGCTCCCCTCTGGAAACACCATATATTTT
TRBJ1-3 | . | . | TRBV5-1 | CASSLREDRSGNTIYF | TGCGCCAGCAGCTTGCGAGAGGACAGATCTGGAAACACCATATATTTT
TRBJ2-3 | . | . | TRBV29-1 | CSTEGAPSTDTQYF | TGCAGCACCGAAGGAGCACCGAGCACAGATACGCAGTATTTT
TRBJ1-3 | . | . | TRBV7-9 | CASSPRLGGAFSGNTIYF | TGTGCCAGCAGCCCTAGATTGGGGGGGGCGTTCTCTGGAAACACCATATATTTT
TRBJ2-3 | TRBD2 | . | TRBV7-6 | CASSSRSGGGSTDTQYF | TGTGCCAGCAGCTCAAGGTCTGGCGGGGGTAGCACAGATACGCAGTATTTT
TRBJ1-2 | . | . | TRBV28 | CASSPGGGTGYGYTF | TGTGCCAGCAGTCCCGGGGGGGGGACCGGCTATGGCTACACCTTC
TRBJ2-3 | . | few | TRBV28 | CASNGGVDGTDTQYF | TGTGCCAGCAACGGGGGAGTTGACGGCACAGATACGCAGTATTTT
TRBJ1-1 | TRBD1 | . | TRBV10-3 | CAISERQGPGRAFF | TGTGCCATCAGTGAACGACAGGGGCCAGGGAGAGCTTTCTTT
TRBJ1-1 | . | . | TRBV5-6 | CASSLGAGAEAFF | TGTGCCAGCAGCTTGGGGGCCGGGGCTGAAGCTTTCTTT
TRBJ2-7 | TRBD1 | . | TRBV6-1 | CASSETGAVFYEQYF | TGTGCCAGCAGTGAAACAGGGGCGGTATTCTACGAGCAGTACTTC
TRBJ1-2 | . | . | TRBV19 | CASNTGTRANYGYTF | TGTGCCAGTAACACGGGGACAAGAGCTAACTATGGCTACACCTTC
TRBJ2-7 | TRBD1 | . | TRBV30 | CAWSVGTGIWQYF | TGTGCCTGGAGTGTAGGGACAGGGATTTGGCAGTACTTC
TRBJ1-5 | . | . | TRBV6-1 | CASSEQGGGYSNQPQHF | TGTGCCAGCAGTGAACAGGGAGGGGGTTATAGCAATCAGCCCCAGCATTTT
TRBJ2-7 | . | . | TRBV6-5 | CASSLSGRGPAEQYF | TGTGCCAGCAGTTTGTCCGGGAGAGGGCCGGCCGAGCAGTACTTC
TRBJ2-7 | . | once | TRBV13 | CASSLGLYEQYF | TGTGCCAGCAGCTTAGGCCTCTACGAGCAGTACTTC
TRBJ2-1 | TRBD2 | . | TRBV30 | CAWTGTNYNEQFF | TGTGCCTGGACCGGGACTAACTACAATGAGCAGTTCTTC